The entry below gives a single T cell receptor beta chain sequence along with its context. This receptor's antigen is unknown. The input lacks base qualities; no much larger clone sits a single base away. The sample comes from a study of CD8+ T cells in alopecia areata (dated by TCRdb to between 2018 and 2020). In terms of the full investigation: Treated patients were enrolled in an open-label pilot trial of oral tofacitinib at 5 to 10 mg twice daily for moderate-to-severe alopecia areata. Patients stayed on tofacitinib for 6 to 18 months and then had 6 months of follow-up off drug so that delayed response and recurrence could be assessed. The study used high-throughput TCRbeta sequencing to examine T cell clonal expansion in alopecia areata, in both the C3H/HeJ mouse model and human patients. Scalp tissue and sorted CD4+ and CD8+ peripheral blood T cells from patchy and totalis/universalis alopecia areata patients and from healthy controls were covered by human TCRbeta sequencing. Biopsies were taken from tofacitinib-treated patients at baseline and again at 4 and 24 weeks into treatment, and several of those patients also had a later scalp biopsy. Clonality in the scalp was compared among normal scalp (n=4), patchy alopecia areata scalp (n=8), and alopecia totalis/universalis scalp (n=8). RNA was extracted with the PAXgene miRNA kit for fixed scalp, the miRNeasy kit for PBMCs, and the RNeasy kit for mouse skin. TCRbeta CDR3 regions were amplified by immunoSEQ multiplex PCR using 35 Vbeta forward and 13 Jbeta reverse primers.

The CDR3 contains 14 residues, cysteine and phenylalanine counted. Left in the record is the CDR3 DNA by itself, 42 bases read in frame from the first base. V sheds 1 base and J sheds 2 bases, leaving 9 bases between their ends. For CDR1 and CDR2, the germline V gene lists SGHVS and FQNEAQ. Receptor libraries were prepared by the immunoSEQ multiplex PCR assay. RNA was extracted from all samples and reverse transcribed into cDNA, which served as template for TCR sequencing. First-strand cDNA was synthesized with SuperScript III using a 2:1 mix of oligo-dT and random hexamers. Amplification bias was assessed with a synthetic immune receptor repertoire, and residual bias was removed computationally. On the study's bioinformatics: Raw reads were preprocessed to remove errors, and CDR3 was defined according to IMGT conventions as the region from the conserved cysteine to phenylalanine. Clonality was calculated as 1 minus Shannon entropy normalized by log2 of the number of productive unique TCRs. Whether each scalp clone was CD4 or CD8 was inferred by checking scalp TCRbeta sequences against the CD4 and CD8 repertoires from sorted blood. TCRdb obtained this table from immuneACCESS and retained in-frame rearrangements with V and J assigned. These tables miss some clones; where compared with another copy, unresolved V genes account for less than half of the shortfall, and the remainder is unexplained. The V and J calls and clone size were taken over from that table, and D and trimming were inferred from the DNA. This sample comprises fewer than 8,000 clones, roughly 55% of them detected only once. The ten top clones hold about 12% of the sample.

What the time point label conveys for this sample: baseline before oral tofacitinib. Lesional scalp punch biopsies and peripheral blood were obtained from alopecia areata patients. Human scalp biopsies went straight into PAXgene tissue containers for immediate fixation. Overall results and qualifications from the work: Compared with normal scalp, lesional scalp, particularly in alopecia totalis/universalis, had higher clonality and more expanded CD8+ clones, which suggests antigenic drive. Shared TCR sequences between patients were less evident than in mice, which may be partly attributable to HLA diversity in the patient population. Resident alphabeta T cells in normal human skin are also sequenced, complicating scalp TCR repertoire analysis, unlike mouse skin dominated by gammadelta T cells.

The input for sequencing was skin, taken at week 0. The clonotype originates from a human donor with alopecia areata. Recombination linked TRBV7-8 to TRBJ2-7, with a weak D call of TRBD2 (5 bases match). The nucleotide sequence is given as TGTGCCAGCAGCTTAGTCGACGGGACCTACGAGCAGTACTTC. Its translation is CASSLVDGTYEQYF.